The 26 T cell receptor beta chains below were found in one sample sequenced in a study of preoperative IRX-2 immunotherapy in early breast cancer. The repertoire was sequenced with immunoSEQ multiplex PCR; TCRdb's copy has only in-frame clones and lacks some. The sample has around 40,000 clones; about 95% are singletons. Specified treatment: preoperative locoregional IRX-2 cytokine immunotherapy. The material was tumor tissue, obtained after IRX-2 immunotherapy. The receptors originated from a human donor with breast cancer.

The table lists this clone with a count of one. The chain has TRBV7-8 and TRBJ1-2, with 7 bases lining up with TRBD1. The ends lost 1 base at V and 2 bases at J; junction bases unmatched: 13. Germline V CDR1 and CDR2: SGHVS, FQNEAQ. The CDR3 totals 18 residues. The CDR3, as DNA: TGTGCCAGCAGCTTAGATGAGCGGGGGTCACAGGGGAACTATGGCTACACCTTC. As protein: CASSLDERGSQGNYGYTF.

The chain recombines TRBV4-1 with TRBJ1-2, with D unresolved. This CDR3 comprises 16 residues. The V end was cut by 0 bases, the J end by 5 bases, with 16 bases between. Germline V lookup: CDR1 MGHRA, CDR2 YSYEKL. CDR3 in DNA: TGCGCCAGCAGCCAAGATTATAGGTCAGACCTTTATGGCTACACCTTC. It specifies CASSQDYRSDLYGYTF.

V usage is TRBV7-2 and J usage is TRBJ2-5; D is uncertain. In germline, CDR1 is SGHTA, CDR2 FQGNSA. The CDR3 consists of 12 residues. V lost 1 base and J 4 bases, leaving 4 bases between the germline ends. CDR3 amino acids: CASSLERETQYF. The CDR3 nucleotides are TGTGCCAGCAGCTTAGAGCGAGAGACCCAGTACTTC.

The chain's CDR3 is CASSVLAGGPDEQFF. The DNA for the CDR3 is TGTGCCAGTAGTGTACTAGCGGGGGGGCCCGATGAGCAGTTCTTC. The chain has TRBV19 and TRBJ2-1; 13 bases match TRBD2. The V and J ends lost 5 bases and 8 bases, in that order; junction bases with no gene match: 6. The germline V gene has CDR1 LNHDA and CDR2 SQIVND (reference sequence). The length of the CDR3 is 15 residues.

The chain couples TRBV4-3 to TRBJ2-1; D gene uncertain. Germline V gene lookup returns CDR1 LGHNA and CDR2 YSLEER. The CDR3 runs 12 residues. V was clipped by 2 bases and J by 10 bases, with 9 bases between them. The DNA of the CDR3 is TGCGCCAGCAGCCAAAATAGTATAGAGCAGTTCTTC. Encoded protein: CASSQNSIEQFF.

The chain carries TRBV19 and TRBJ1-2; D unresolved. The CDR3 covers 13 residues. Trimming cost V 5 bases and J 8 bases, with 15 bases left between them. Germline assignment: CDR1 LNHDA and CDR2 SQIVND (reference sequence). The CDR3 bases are TGTGCCAGTAGTCCCCGAAGGGAGATCGGCTACACCTTC. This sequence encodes CASSPRREIGYTF.

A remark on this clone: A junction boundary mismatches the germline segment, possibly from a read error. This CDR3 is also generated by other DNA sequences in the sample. In DNA, the CDR3 is TGCGCCAGCGGAATGGGGGGAAACACCATATATTTT. Its protein product is CASGMGGNTIYF. The chain couples TRBV7-3 to TRBJ1-3; D ambiguous. There are 12 residues in the CDR3. From germline, CDR1 is SGHTA and CDR2 FQGTGA.

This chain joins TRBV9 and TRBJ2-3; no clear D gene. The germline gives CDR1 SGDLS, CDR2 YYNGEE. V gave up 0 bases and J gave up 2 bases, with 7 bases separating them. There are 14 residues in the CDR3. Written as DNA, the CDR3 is TGTGCCAGCAGCGTAGTAGGCAACACAGATACGCAGTATTTT. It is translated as CASSVVGNTDTQYF.

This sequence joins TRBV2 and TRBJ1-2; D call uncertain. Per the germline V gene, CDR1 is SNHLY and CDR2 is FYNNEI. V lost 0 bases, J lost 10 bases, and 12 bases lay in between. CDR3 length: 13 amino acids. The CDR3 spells CASSEALAAYYTF. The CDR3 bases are TGTGCCAGCAGTGAAGCGTTGGCTGCTTACTACACCTTC.

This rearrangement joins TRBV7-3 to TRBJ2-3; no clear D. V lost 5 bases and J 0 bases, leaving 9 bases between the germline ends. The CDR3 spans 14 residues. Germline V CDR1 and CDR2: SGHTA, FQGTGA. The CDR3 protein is CASSNLGSTDTQYF. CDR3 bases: TGTGCCAGCAGCAACCTAGGGAGCACAGATACGCAGTATTTT.

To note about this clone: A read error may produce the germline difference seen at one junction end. CDR3 sequence reads: CASLKTEAFF. For the CDR3, the DNA is TGTGCCAGCTTGAAAACTGAAGCTTTCTTT. The V gene is TRBV27, the J gene TRBJ1-1; D call uncertain. Germline assignment: CDR1 MNHEY and CDR2 SMNVEV (reference sequence). The CDR3 totals 10 residues.

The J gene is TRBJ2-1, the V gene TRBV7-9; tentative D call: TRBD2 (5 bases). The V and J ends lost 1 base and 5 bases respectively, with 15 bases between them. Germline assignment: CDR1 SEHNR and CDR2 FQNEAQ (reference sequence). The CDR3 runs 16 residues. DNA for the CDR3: TGTGCCAGCAGCTTAGGTTTAGGACGGGGTAACAATGAGCAGTTCTTC. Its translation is CASSLGLGRGNNEQFF.

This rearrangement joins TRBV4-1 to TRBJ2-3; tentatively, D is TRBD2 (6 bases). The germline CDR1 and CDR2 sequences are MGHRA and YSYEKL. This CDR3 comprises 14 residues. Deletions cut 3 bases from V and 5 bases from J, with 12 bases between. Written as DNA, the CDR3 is TGCGCCAGCAGCCAGAGGGACTCGAAAGATACGCAGTATTTT. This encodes CASSQRDSKDTQYF.

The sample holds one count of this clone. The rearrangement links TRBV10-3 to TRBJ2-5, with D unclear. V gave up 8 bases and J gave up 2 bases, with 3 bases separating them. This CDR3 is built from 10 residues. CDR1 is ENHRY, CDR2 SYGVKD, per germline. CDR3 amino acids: CAIGQETQYF. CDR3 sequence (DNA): TGTGCCATCGGACAAGAGACCCAGTACTTC.

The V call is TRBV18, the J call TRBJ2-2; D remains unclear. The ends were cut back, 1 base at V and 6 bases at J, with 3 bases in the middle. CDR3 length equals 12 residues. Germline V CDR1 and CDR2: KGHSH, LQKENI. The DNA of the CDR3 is TGTGCCAGCTCACCACAACCCGGGGAGCTGTTTTTT. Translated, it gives CASSPQPGELFF.

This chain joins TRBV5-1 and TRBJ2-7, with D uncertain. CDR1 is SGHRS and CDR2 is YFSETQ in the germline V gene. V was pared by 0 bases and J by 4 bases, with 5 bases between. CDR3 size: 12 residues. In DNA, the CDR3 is TGCGCCAGCAGCTTGGGGGATTACGAGCAGTACTTC. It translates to CASSLGDYEQYF.

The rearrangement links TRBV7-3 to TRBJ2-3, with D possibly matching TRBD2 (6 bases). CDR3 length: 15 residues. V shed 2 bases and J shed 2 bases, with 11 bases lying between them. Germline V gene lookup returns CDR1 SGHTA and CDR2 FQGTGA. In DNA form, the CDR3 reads TGTGCCAGCAGCTTAGATGGGAGGATCACAGATACGCAGTATTTT. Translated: CASSLDGRITDTQYF. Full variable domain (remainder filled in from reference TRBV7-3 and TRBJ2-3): GAGVSQTPSNKVTEKGKYVELRCDPISGHTALYWYRQSLGQGPEFLIYFQGTGAADDSGLPNDRFFAVRPEGSVSTLKIQRTERGDSAVYLCASSLDGRITDTQYFGPGTRLTVL.

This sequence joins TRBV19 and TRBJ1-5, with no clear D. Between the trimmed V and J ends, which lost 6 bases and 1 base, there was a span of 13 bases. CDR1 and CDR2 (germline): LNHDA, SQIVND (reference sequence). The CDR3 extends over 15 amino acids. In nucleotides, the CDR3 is TGTGCCAGTAGGGCCTCTGGCGGGAGCAATCAGCCCCAGCATTTT. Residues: CASRASGGSNQPQHF.

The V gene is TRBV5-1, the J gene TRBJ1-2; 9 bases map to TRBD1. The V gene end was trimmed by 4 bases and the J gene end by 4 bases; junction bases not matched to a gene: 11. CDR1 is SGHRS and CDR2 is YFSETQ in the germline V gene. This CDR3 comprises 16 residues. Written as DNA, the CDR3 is TGCGCCAGCAGCAACAGTGGGACAGGGCTGAGCTATGGCTACACCTTC. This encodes CASSNSGTGLSYGYTF.

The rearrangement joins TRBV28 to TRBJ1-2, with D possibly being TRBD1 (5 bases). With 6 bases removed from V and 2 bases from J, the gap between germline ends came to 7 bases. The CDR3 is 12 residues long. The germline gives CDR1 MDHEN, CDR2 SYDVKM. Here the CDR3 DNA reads TGTGCCAGCAGAAGGGGAAACTATGGCTACACCTTC. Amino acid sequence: CASRRGNYGYTF.

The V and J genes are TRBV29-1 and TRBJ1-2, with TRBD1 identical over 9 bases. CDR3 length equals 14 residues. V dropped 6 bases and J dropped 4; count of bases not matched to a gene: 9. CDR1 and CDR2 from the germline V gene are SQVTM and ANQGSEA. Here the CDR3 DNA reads TGCAGCGTCCCGAAGACAGGGGGGGCCTATGGCTACACCTTC. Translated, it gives CSVPKTGGAYGYTF.

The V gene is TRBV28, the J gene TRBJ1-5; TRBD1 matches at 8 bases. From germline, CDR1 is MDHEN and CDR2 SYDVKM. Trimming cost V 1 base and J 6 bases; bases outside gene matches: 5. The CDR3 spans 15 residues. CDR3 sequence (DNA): TGTGCCAGCAGTTTATTCAGGGGGCAGGGTCAGCCCCAGCATTTT. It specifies CASSLFRGQGQPQHF.

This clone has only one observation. The DNA of the CDR3 is TGTGCCAGTAGTATGATAGAGGGGAACAATCAGCCCCAGCATTTT. Protein product: CASSMIEGNNQPQHF. The chain couples TRBV19 to TRBJ1-5, with a tentative D call TRBD1 (5 bases). The V end was cut by 3 bases, the J end by 3 bases, with 12 bases between. The CDR3 totals 15 residues. Per germline, CDR1 LNHDA and CDR2 SQIVND (reference sequence).

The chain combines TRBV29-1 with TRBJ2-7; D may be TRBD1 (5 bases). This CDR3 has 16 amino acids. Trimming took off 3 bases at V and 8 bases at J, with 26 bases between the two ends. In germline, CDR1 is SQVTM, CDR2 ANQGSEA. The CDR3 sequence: CSVDVSLQGQKFQQYF. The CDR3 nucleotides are TGCAGCGTTGATGTCAGTCTCCAGGGTCAAAAATTCCAGCAGTACTTC.

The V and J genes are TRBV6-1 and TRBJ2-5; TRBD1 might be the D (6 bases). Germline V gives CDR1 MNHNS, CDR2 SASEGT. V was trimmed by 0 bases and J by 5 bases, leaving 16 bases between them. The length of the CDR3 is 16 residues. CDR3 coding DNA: TGTGCCAGCAGTGAAGCGCCGAGACAGGTGCACGAGACCCAGTACTTC. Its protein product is CASSEAPRQVHETQYF.

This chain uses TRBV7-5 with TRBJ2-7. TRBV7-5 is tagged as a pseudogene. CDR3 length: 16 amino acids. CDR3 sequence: CARSFNRTARGDEQYF. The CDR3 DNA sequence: TGTGCCAGAAGCTTCAACCGGACGGCTAGAGGGGACGAGCAGTACTTC.